The 29 T cell receptor beta chains below come from one sample, sequenced in a study of human T cells and chemical hapten exposure. TCRdb processed the RACE reads anew with MiXCR; each CDR3 protein has one entry. The sample includes tens of thousands of distinct CDR3 sequences, about 7.2% of them seen just once. This sample's time point: healthy volunteer bleed at 2 weeks. Whole blood, unfractionated, served as the material for total RNA extraction. Input material: whole blood. The receptors were gathered from a human donor in good health. Some clones in this sample may be carry-over from other donors' samples.

This clonotype was counted at least ten times. The chain recombines TRBV28 with TRBJ2-7; D is possibly TRBD1 (5 bases). This CDR3 has 15 residues. In germline, CDR1 is MDHEN, CDR2 SYDVKM. Trimming stripped 2 bases from V and 0 bases from J, with 11 bases between. The CDR3 DNA reads TGTGCCAGCAGTTTACTAGGGGCGAGCTCCTACGAGCAGTACTTC. It encodes CASSLLGASSYEQYF.

V and J are TRBV6-5 and TRBJ2-5, with 11 bases lining up with TRBD2. Germline V gene data show CDR1 as MNHEY and CDR2 as SVGAGI. J was trimmed by 1 base and V by 5 bases; bases with no gene match: 9. This CDR3 has 17 amino acids. CDR3 coding DNA: TGTGCCAGCAGTCAACCGGGACTAGCGGAGCCCCAAGAGACCCAGTACTTC. Translated: CASSQPGLAEPQETQYF.

In its sample, this clonotype was seen many times. The chain employs TRBV2 and TRBJ2-3; D is uncertain. Germline V gene lookup returns CDR1 SNHLY and CDR2 FYNNEI. CDR3 length: 15 residues. V lost 1 base to trimming and J lost 0 bases, with 8 bases between them. The CDR3 bases are TGTGCCAGCAGTGAAGGGGGAACTAGCACAGATACGCAGTATTTT. This sequence encodes CASSEGGTSTDTQYF.

V is TRBV2 and J is TRBJ1-6, with a tentative D call TRBD1 (5 bases). V was clipped by 7 bases and J by 2 bases, with 9 bases between them. Germline CDR1 reads SNHLY; CDR2 reads FYNNEI. The CDR3 runs to 14 residues. CDR3 sequence: CASTVGPYNSPLHF. CDR3 DNA sequence: TGTGCCAGCACGGTGGGACCCTATAATTCACCCCTCCACTTT.

This clonotype has just a few counts. The CDR3 spells CAIRSPGEAQYF. CDR3 DNA: TGTGCCATCCGTAGTCCCGGGGAGGCCCAGTACTTC. The genes are TRBV10-3 and TRBJ2-5; weak D call: TRBD2 (6 bases). Germline V gene sequence: CDR1 ENHRY, CDR2 SYGVKD. V shed 8 bases and J shed 9 bases, with 16 bases lying between them. This CDR3 contains 12 residues.

The CDR3 region is CASSGQGSTDTQYF. DNA for the CDR3: TGTGCCAGCAGCGGACAGGGTAGCACAGATACGCAGTATTTT. The chain couples TRBV12-3 or TRBV12-4 to TRBJ2-3; 8 bases line up with TRBD1. The CDR3 runs to 14 residues. With 6 bases clipped from V and 0 bases from J, the junction kept 2 bases outside the gene matches.

This clonotype came up many times. The rearrangement uses TRBV2 and TRBJ1-2; maybe TRBD1 (5 bases). The germline V gene encodes CDR1 SNHLY and CDR2 FYNNEI. Between the trimmed V and J ends, which lost 8 bases and 0 bases, there was a span of 13 bases. The CDR3 consists of 14 residues. The CDR3, as DNA: TGTGCCAGCTCAGGAGACAGTGCTAACTATGGCTACACCTTC. This codes for CASSGDSANYGYTF. The whole variable domain, filled in from reference TRBV2 and TRBJ1-2, reads EPEVTQTPSHQVTQMGQEVILRCVPISNHLYFYWYRQILGQKVEFLVSFYNNEISEKSEIFDDQFSVERPDGSNFTLKIRSTKLEDSAMYFCASSGDSANYGYTFGSGTRLTVV.

The sample holds a few counts of this clonotype. The chain employs TRBV5-1 and TRBJ2-5; possible D gene TRBD2, 5 bases. Germline loops: CDR1 SGHRS, CDR2 YFSETQ. The CDR3 covers 14 residues. V lost 0 bases and J 5 bases, leaving 11 bases between the germline ends. The CDR3 nucleotides read TGCGCCAGCAGCTTGGGGGAGAGTCGCGAGACCCAGTACTTC. This encodes CASSLGESRETQYF.

The CDR3 DNA follows: TGTGCCAGCACCCGGGATTCACCCCTCCACTTT. This encodes CASTRDSPLHF. The rearrangement links TRBV6-6 to TRBJ1-6; D is unclear. Trimming took off 7 bases at V and 8 bases at J, with 6 bases between the two ends. CDR1 is MNHNY and CDR2 is SVGAGI in the germline V gene (reference sequence). There are 11 residues in the CDR3.

This clonotype was counted many times. The gene calls are TRBV19 and TRBJ2-1; the D gene is possibly TRBD2 (6 bases). Germline values: CDR1 LNHDA, CDR2 SQIVND (reference sequence). V was cut by 5 bases and J by 7 bases, with 18 bases left in between. CDR3 length equals 15 residues. As DNA, the CDR3 is TGTGCCAGTAGTCCCTCGACTAGAACCATAAATGAGCAGTTCTTC. Encoded protein: CASSPSTRTINEQFF.

This clonotype was picked up a small number of times. The junction shows a germline mismatch at one end, possibly a read error. V usage is TRBV25-1 and J usage is TRBJ1-2, with 7 positions matching TRBD1. CDR1 and CDR2 (germline): MGHDK, SYGVNS. CDR3 length: 12 amino acids. In nucleotides, the CDR3 is TGTGCCAGCAGTGCGACAGGGTATGGCGACACCTTC. Translated: CASSATGYGDTF.

This clonotype was counted only a few times. J is TRBJ1-5 and V is TRBV7-2, with a weak D call TRBD1 (6 bases). This CDR3 region has 16 residues. V was clipped by 5 bases and J by 8 bases, with 22 bases between them. CDR1 SGHTA and CDR2 FQGNSA come from the germline V gene. The CDR3 loop is CASSPRNEGGGEPQHF. The CDR3 region has the DNA TGTGCCAGCAGCCCCAGAAACGAGGGGGGGGGTGAGCCCCAGCATTTT.

Many counts were recorded for this clonotype. The chain links TRBV29-1 to TRBJ2-1; either TRBD1 or TRBD2 may fit D (6 bases each). This CDR3 comprises 15 residues. Per germline, CDR1 SQVTM and CDR2 ANQGSEA. V lost 7 bases and J lost 6, with 22 bases in between. The CDR3 region is CSARGGTHTTNEQFF. CDR3 sequence (DNA): TGCAGCGCTAGAGGGGGGACTCACACGACCAATGAGCAGTTCTTC.

With regard to this clonotype: One end of the junction is discordant with germline, which a read error may explain. The chain combines TRBV9 with TRBJ1-3; 9 bases match TRBD1. In germline, CDR1 is SGDLS, CDR2 YYNGEE. The CDR3 has 18 residues. CDR3 region: CASSVGRDRAYSGNTIYF. The CDR3 DNA is TGTGCCAGCAGCGTAGGGCGGGACAGGGCATACTCTGGAAATACCATATATTTT.

A remark on this clonotype: A much larger clonotype is one base distant, so this may be a read error. The J gene is TRBJ2-6, the V gene TRBV6-1; maybe TRBD1 (5 bases). Germline V lookup: CDR1 MNHNS, CDR2 SASEGT. The CDR3 has 15 residues. DNA for the CDR3: TGTGCCAGCAGTGAGGCCAACTCTGGGGCCAGCGTCCTGACTTTC. As protein: CASSEANSGASVLTF.

V usage is TRBV13 and J usage is TRBJ2-3; D is perhaps TRBD2 (8 bases). The length of the CDR3 is 18 residues. From germline, CDR1 is PRHDT and CDR2 FYEKMQ (reference sequence). V lost 5 bases to trimming and J lost 1 base, with 22 bases between them. The chain's CDR3 is CASSPGGRAGARTDTQYF. The CDR3 nucleotides read TGTGCCAGCAGCCCAGGGGGGCGAGCGGGGGCCCGCACAGATACGCAGTATTTT.

There are a few counts of this clonotype. The chain links TRBV11-2 to TRBJ2-2; D possibly corresponds to TRBD2 (6 bases). Germline lookup yields CDR1 SGHAT and CDR2 FQNNGV. The V and J ends lost 2 bases and 7 bases respectively, with 17 bases between them. CDR3 size: 16 residues. The CDR3 region has the DNA TGTGCCAGCAGCTTACGGCGAGGGGAGGAGGGCGGGGAGCTGTTTTTT. Translated: CASSLRRGEEGGELFF.

This chain connects TRBV18 to TRBJ2-1, with 9 nucleotides matching TRBD2. Germline V gene data show CDR1 as KGHSH and CDR2 as LQKENI. The CDR3 sequence is 16 residues long. J was trimmed by 7 bases and V by 0 bases; bases with no gene match: 7. In DNA, the CDR3 is TGTGCCAGCTCACCACCGGCGGGAGGGCCAGGGAATGAGCAGTTCTTC. Protein sequence: CASSPPAGGPGNEQFF.

This chain connects TRBV20-1 to TRBJ2-5; 10 bases line up with TRBD2. Germline V CDR1 and CDR2: DFQATT, SNEGSKA (reference sequence). Trimming at V came to 3 bases and at J to 3 bases, leaving 4 bases not matched to a gene. This CDR3 spans 14 amino acids. The CDR3 DNA follows: TGCAGTGCTAGCCCTAGCGGGAGTAAAGAGACCCAGTACTTC. This gives the protein CSASPSGSKETQYF.

The chain uses TRBV19 and TRBJ2-7; 7 bases are shared with TRBD1. This CDR3 has 15 residues. V was clipped by 3 bases and J by 0 bases; unmatched bases: 5. CDR1 and CDR2 (germline): LNHDA, SQIVND (reference sequence). The CDR3 here is CASSMEDRSSYEQYF. Written as DNA, the CDR3 is TGTGCCAGTAGTATGGAGGACAGGAGCTCCTACGAGCAGTACTTC.

This clonotype was detected ten times or more. The V call is TRBV6-1, the J call TRBJ2-1; no reliable D call. CDR3 length equals 11 residues. The V gene's germline CDR1 is MNHNS and CDR2 SASEGT. Trimming left V 2 bases short and J 5 bases short, with 1 base between. The chain's CDR3 is CASSENNEQFF. CDR3 nucleotides: TGTGCCAGCAGTGAAAACAATGAGCAGTTCTTC.

This clonotype was seen a few times. V is TRBV9 and J is TRBJ2-3; 12 bases line up with TRBD2. V shed 4 bases, J shed 5 bases, and the junction held 11 bases outside the gene matches. The V gene's germline CDR1 is SGDLS and CDR2 YYNGEE. This CDR3 has 17 amino acids. The CDR3 sequence: CASSPWASGGAGDTQYF. The CDR3 DNA reads TGTGCCAGCAGCCCGTGGGCTAGCGGGGGGGCTGGAGATACGCAGTATTTT.

The rearrangement links TRBV4-1 to TRBJ1-1; D gene ambiguous. The V end lost 1 base, the J end lost 1 base, and 13 bases lay between the germline ends. The CDR3 contains 16 residues. The germline gives CDR1 MGHRA, CDR2 YSYEKL. The CDR3 DNA is TGCGCCAGCAGCCAAGGAATGGCTGGCCCGAACACTGAAGCTTTCTTT. Its translation: CASSQGMAGPNTEAFF.

This clonotype has ten or more counts. The rearrangement joins TRBV18 to TRBJ2-7, with 7 bases identical to TRBD1. After removal of 3 bases from V and 6 bases from J, the junction contained 17 bases not matched to a gene. This CDR3 comprises 17 residues. From germline, CDR1 is KGHSH and CDR2 LQKENI. The CDR3 sequence is CASSPLNKGQFVPEQYF. The CDR3 DNA reads TGTGCCAGCTCACCGCTGAATAAGGGACAGTTCGTGCCCGAGCAGTACTTC.

The sample holds a few counts of this clonotype. The J gene is TRBJ1-2, the V gene TRBV5-1, with 8 bases aligning to TRBD1. Germline assignment: CDR1 SGHRS and CDR2 YFSETQ. Trimming cost V 2 bases and J 7 bases; bases outside gene matches: 13. The CDR3 contains 16 residues. CDR3 sequence (DNA): TGCGCCAGCAGCTTTGGTGGACAGGGAACGGGTAGTGGCTACACCTTC. This translates into CASSFGGQGTGSGYTF.

This clonotype was observed at least ten times. The chain uses TRBV28 and TRBJ2-1; no clear D. The CDR3 covers 12 residues. Germline V gene lookup returns CDR1 MDHEN and CDR2 SYDVKM. With 7 bases removed from V and 0 bases from J, the gap between germline ends came to 4 bases. The CDR3 nucleotides read TGTGCCAGCACGGGCTCCTACAATGAGCAGTTCTTC. Its protein is CASTGSYNEQFF.

This clonotype occurred many times. The gene calls are TRBV27 and TRBJ2-1; D may be TRBD1 (6 bases). The CDR3 totals 17 residues. V was trimmed by 4 bases and J by 0 bases, leaving 16 bases between them. Per the germline V gene, CDR1 is MNHEY and CDR2 is SMNVEV (reference sequence). CDR3 bases: TGTGCCAGCAGTTCCACAGGGAGTGACACCTCCTACAATGAGCAGTTCTTC. Translated: CASSSTGSDTSYNEQFF.

This rearrangement joins TRBV7-8 to TRBJ2-1; D is tentatively TRBD1 or TRBD2 (5 bases each). CDR3 length equals 13 residues. Germline loops: CDR1 SGHVS, CDR2 FQNEAQ. The V gene lost 5 bases and the J gene lost 9 bases, with 14 bases spanning the gap. Written as DNA, the CDR3 is TGTGCCAGCAGCCCCGGTCCCGGGACTGAGCAGTTCTTC. Its protein product is CASSPGPGTEQFF.

The J gene is TRBJ2-7, the V gene TRBV20-1, with a possible D match to TRBD1 (6 bases). With 0 bases removed from V and 4 bases from J, the gap between germline ends came to 19 bases. Germline CDR1 and CDR2: DFQATT and SNEGSKA (reference sequence). CDR3 size: 16 residues. The CDR3 DNA reads TGCAGTGCTAGAGATTCTCTAGGTGGACAGCTTTACGAGCAGTACTTC. Its translation: CSARDSLGGQLYEQYF.